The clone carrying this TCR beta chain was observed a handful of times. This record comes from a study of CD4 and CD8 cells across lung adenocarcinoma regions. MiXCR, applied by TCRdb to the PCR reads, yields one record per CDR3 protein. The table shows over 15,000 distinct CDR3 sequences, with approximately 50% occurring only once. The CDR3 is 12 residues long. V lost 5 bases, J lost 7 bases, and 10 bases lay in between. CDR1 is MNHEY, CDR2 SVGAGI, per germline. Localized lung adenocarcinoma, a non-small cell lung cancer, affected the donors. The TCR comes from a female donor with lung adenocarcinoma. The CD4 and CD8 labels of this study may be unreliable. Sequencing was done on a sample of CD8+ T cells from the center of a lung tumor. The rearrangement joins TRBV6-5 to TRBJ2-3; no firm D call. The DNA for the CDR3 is TGTGCCAGCAGTGAGAAAGCGTATACGCAGTATTTT. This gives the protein CASSEKAYTQYF.